This record concerns one TCR beta chain sequence. It has no known antigen specificity. Nothing much larger sits one base from this clone, and base qualities are not available. This specimen comes from a study of regulatory T cells in long-lasting Graves disease (TCRdb year 2021). For the wider study: Newly diagnosed Graves' disease patients had taken antithyroid drugs for less than 3 months. Persistent Graves' disease patients were compared with newly diagnosed Graves' disease patients by peripheral blood TCR sequencing and RNA sequencing. The study was registered as a clinical trial and conducted in China. TCR sequencing covered 13 persistent and roughly 20 newly diagnosed Graves' disease patients, some 35 samples in total.

Overall study results and their limits: Sequencing and analysis were restricted to the TCR beta chain. Only peripheral blood was studied, because thyroid tissue, the primary lesion, was inaccessible. Compared with newly diagnosed patients, persistent Graves' disease patients had lower TCR Shannon entropy and fewer highly expanded clones, which suggests clonal expansion. Persistent disease showed preferential use of TRBV28, TRBJ1-2 and TRBJ2-5, whereas newly diagnosed disease favored TRBV20-1 and TRBJ2-1. A larger number of public clonotypes was shared among persistent patients (more than 2,500) than among newly diagnosed patients (around 870). The small sample size was acknowledged by the authors as a limitation that may reduce accuracy.

Library preparation used multiplex PCR. The listed sequencing device is Illumina HiSeq 4000. iRepertoire HTBI primers and Arm-PCR amplification of CDR3 regions were used to construct TCR beta libraries. Before sequencing, the PCR products went through gel purification. In the paper's pipeline: Gene usage analysis of CDR3 amino acid clonotypes used the roughly 60 TRBV and about 14 TRBJ segments found across samples. COPE and FqMerger were used to merge filtered high-quality paired reads into contigs. BLAST was used to align contigs to the IMGT TRBV, TRBD and TRBJ reference genes, and CDR3 was defined following IMGT. Any clonotype with a frequency above 0.1% was counted as a highly expanded clone. Shannon entropy was used to measure repertoire diversity, and the Gini coefficient was used to measure V-J evenness. Clonotypes shared by more than one individual were considered public. TCRdb cleaned the public reads at Q25 with fastp, built clones with MiXCR and kept in-frame beta chains. For every CDR3 protein sequence, its rows merge into one entry that carries the most common genes and DNA. In this record, the V and J calls reflect TCRdb's handling and not the investigators' own analysis. The sample includes about 440,000 distinct CDR3 sequences, with 15% observed a single time. Approximately 16% of the sample is held by the ten biggest clonotypes.

A distance of 19 bases separates the germline ends of V and J, which lose 7 bases and 12 bases respectively. The cysteine opens and the phenylalanine closes a CDR3 of 13 amino acids. Only CDR3 DNA remains: 39 bases, in frame from the first base. CDR1 and CDR2 are drawn from the germline V gene: MDHEN, SYDVKM. In the paper's terms, the time point label means: newly diagnosed GD, antithyroid drugs for less than 3 months. RNA was extracted from PBMCs in TRIzol for both TCR sequencing and RNA sequencing. The diagnosis of Graves' disease was made according to American Thyroid Association guidelines. Patients for the study were recruited at an endocrinology department in Xi'an, China. From each patient, around 9 milliliters of peripheral blood was collected into an EDTA anticoagulant tube. Ficoll Paque Plus density gradient separation was used to isolate PBMCs, and no further T cell sorting was done. RNA quality was checked with an Agilent 2100 Bioanalyzer and agarose gel, and concentration with a NanoDrop 2000.

The sample also formed part of further work on T cells in Graves' hyperthyroidism and ophthalmopathy. The second paper further reports: Graves' hyperthyroidism was defined as stable when no progression to ophthalmopathy occurred over 18 months of follow-up. The hyperthyroidism patients were between 18 and 65 years old and newly diagnosed, with a disease duration of less than 2 months. The study excluded patients with uncontrolled infections, other autoimmune diseases, pregnancy or lactation. Diagnoses were established on the basis of clinical symptoms, serum thyroxine and TRAb, thyroid ultrasound, and orbital computed tomography. For the first round of RT-PCR on the TCR CDR3, the HTBI primer set was used together with the Qiagen OneStep RT-PCR kit. Most expanded thyroid clonotypes (frequency above 0.001) were also detected in blood, a finding suggesting that blood repertoires may reflect thyroid immune responses. A 13 V-J signature model separated ophthalmopathy from stable hyperthyroidism, with just over 85% sensitivity and about 81% specificity in cross-validation and 80%/75% in testing. In validation, the model predicted progression to ophthalmopathy a median of approximately 6.6 months before onset, with 65% to 71% sensitivity and roughly 79% specificity. A discovery cohort of approximately 100 patients, 43 with Graves' ophthalmopathy and 57 with stable Graves' hyperthyroidism, was used to find distinguishing TCR V-J signatures. Prospective prediction of ophthalmopathy was tested in an independent validation cohort consisting of roughly 20 hyperthyroidism patients and 15 or so patients who later progressed to ophthalmopathy. The 75 to 100 discovery patients were divided at random into training and test sets in a 7:3 ratio. The study also compared thyroid tissue and blood T-cell repertoires from several Graves' hyperthyroidism patients. After sampling, hyperthyroidism patients received methimazole starting at 30 mg daily, and ophthalmopathy patients received high-dose intravenous methylprednisolone. Libraries were constructed in a second round of multiplex PCR, after which size selection and purification were carried out. Libraries were sequenced paired-end with 100 bp reads on an Illumina HiSeq2000. SOAPnuke was used to process the raw data, with reads discarded if the reads contained adapters or uncalled bases, had a mean Phred below 15, or lacked an exact constant-primer or identifier match. COPE v1.2.5 was used to merge high-quality paired reads, and clonotypes were defined as unique nucleotide sequences. MiTCR v1.1 was used to align clonotypes to the IMGT TRBV, TRBD and TRBJ reference segments. Only V-J combinations with frequency above 0.0001, covering roughly 99% of repertoires, were analysed. A TCS score was defined as the ratio of F50 (clonal expansion) to E x V (chaos), with BLOSUM62-based TCRdist applied between CDR3 peptides within each V-J. Welch's t-statistics and random forest reduced roughly 530 V-J features to 10 to 15, which were used in a naive Bayes classifier (R e1071). Sample size was not statistically predetermined, and blinding of investigators to group allocation was not performed. The paper reports TCR Vbeta CDR3 sequencing of approximately 140 peripheral blood samples: around 45 ophthalmopathy, under 80 hyperthyroidism and around 17 progressor patients.

The source is a woman aged 25 to 45 with Graves disease. Donor details come from another sample of the same person, matched by shared clones. This receptor chain uses TRBV28 and TRBJ1-5; matching of 5 bases hints at TRBD1 as the D gene. Sequenced material: peripheral blood mononuclear cells (PBMCs), taken at new diagnosis, from a patient treated with antithyroid drugs. This receptor has the CDR3 CASTPGTTKVQHF. The nucleotide sequence is TGTGCCAGCACTCCCGGGACGACGAAAGTCCAGCATTTT.